The T cell receptor beta chain under discussion was sequenced for a study of Ad26.COV2.S vaccination and SARS-CoV-2 variants. For the study at large: In the study, Ad26.COV2.S was injected intramuscularly once, or twice 56 days apart. Study findings and constraints: Analyses of TCR breadth and depth may have underestimated total T cell responses. Compared with placebo recipients, vaccine recipients had higher spike-specific TCR breadth. Non-spike TCR breadth showed similarity between vaccine and placebo recipients.

Treatment specified: approximately 18 received Ad26.COV2.S at low or high dose, single or two shots; five or six received placebo; per-sample allocation not given. It was on day 63 after the first vaccine or placebo injection that samples were taken. Sequencing used immunoSEQ multiplex PCR; TCRdb keeps in-frame clones, though not all of them. The sample holds roughly 510,000 clones, around 85% seen once. As concerns this clone: Its target is unknown. This sample includes further DNA sequences coding for the same CDR3.

The CDR3 extends over 14 amino acids. CDR1 and CDR2 (germline): LNHDA, SQIVND (reference sequence). Trimming removed 2 bases from V and 1 base from J, with 5 bases in between. The receptor was isolated from a person aged 18-60 years who received the Ad26.COV2.S COVID-19 vaccine or a placebo. The chain recombines TRBV19 with TRBJ2-2; D is unresolved. This material consisted of peripheral blood, taken in a trial of Ad26.COV2.S vaccine versus placebo. CDR3 sequence (DNA): TGTGCCAGTAGTATAACCGGGAACACCGGGGAGCTGTTTTTT. Its translation: CASSITGNTGELFF.